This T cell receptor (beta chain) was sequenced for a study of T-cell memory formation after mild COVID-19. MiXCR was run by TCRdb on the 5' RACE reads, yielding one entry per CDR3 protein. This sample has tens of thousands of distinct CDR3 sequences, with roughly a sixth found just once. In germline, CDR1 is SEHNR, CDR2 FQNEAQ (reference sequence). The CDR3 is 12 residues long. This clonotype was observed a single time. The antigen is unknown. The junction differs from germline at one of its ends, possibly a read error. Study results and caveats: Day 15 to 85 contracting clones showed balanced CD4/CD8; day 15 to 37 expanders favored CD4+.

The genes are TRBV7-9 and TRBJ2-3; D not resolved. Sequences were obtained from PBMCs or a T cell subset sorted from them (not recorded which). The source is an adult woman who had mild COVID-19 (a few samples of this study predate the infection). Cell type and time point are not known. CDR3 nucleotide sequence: TGTGACAGCAGCTTGGGCGGAGATACGCAGTATTTT. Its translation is CDSSLGGDTQYF.